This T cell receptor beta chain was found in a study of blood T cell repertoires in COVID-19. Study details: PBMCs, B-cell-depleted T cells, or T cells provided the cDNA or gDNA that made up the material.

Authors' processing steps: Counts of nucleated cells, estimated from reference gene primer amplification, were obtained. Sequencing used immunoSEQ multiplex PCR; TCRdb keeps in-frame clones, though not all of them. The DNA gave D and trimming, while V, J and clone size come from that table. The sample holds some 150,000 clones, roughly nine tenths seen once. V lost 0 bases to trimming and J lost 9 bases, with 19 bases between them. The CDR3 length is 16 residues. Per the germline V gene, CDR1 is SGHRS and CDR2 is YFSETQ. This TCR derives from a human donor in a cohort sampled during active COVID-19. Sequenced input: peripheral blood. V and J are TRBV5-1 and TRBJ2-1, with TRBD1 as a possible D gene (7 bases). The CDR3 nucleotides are TGCGCCAGCAGCTTGGGTTTTATGCAGGGGGGTGGTGAGCAGTTCTTC. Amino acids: CASSLGFMQGGGEQFF.